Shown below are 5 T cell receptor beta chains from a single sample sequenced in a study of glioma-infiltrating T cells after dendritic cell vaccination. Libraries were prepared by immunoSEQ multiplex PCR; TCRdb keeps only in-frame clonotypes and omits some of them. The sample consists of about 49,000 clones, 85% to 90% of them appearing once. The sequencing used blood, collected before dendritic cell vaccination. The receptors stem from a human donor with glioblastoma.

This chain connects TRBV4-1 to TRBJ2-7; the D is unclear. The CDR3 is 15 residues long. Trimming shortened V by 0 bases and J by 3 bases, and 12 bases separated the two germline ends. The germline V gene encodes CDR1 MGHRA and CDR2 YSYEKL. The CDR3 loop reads CASSQDFPRFYEQYF. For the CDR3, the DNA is TGCGCCAGCAGCCAAGATTTTCCTAGATTCTACGAGCAGTACTTC.

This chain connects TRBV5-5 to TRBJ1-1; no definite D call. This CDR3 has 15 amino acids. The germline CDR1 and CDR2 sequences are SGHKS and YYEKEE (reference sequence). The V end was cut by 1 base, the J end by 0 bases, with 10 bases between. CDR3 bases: TGTGCCAGCAGCTTGTTAGCACTCATGAACACTGAAGCTTTCTTT. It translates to CASSLLALMNTEAFF.

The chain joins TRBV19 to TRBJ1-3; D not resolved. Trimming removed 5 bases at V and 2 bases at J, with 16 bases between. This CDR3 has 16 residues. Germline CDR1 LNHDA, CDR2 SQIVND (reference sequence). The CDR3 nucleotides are TGTGCCAGTAGTCCCCGGGGAGGGAAAGCTGGAAACACCATATATTTT. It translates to CASSPRGGKAGNTIYF.

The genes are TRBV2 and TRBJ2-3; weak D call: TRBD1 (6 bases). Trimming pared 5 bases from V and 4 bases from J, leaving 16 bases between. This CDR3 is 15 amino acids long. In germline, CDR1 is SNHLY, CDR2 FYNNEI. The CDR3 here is CASSQEQGYSDTQYF. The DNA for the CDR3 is TGTGCCAGCAGTCAAGAACAGGGTTATTCAGATACGCAGTATTTT.

CDR3 loop: CASSSQGAGTEAFF. CDR3 DNA: TGTGCCAGCAGCTCACAGGGGGCTGGGACTGAAGCTTTCTTT. The V and J genes are TRBV7-8 and TRBJ1-1; 9 positions agree with TRBD1. The CDR3 is made up of 14 amino acids. The V segment lost 4 bases and the J segment 5 bases; nucleotides outside the gene matches: 5. The germline CDR1 and CDR2 sequences are SGHVS and FQNEAQ.